This TCR beta chain derives from a study of blood T cell repertoires in COVID-19. About the study: The United States, Italy and Spain provided the acute and convalescent COVID-19 samples. The analysed material was cDNA or gDNA that came from T cells, B-cell-depleted T cells, or PBMCs.

V lost 3 bases, J lost 2 bases, and 10 bases lay in between. The CDR3 spans 14 residues. Per the germline V gene, CDR1 is KGHSH and CDR2 is LQKENI. Which cohort a participant joined came from the clinical history participants gave. Sequencing used immunoSEQ multiplex PCR; TCRdb keeps in-frame clones, though not all of them. The data show approximately 300,000 clones, about 85% seen once. This clonotype originated in a young woman who had been exposed to COVID-19. The chain joins TRBV18 to TRBJ1-2; no clear D. Material: PBMCs or T cells enriched from blood (not recorded which). The CDR3 bases are TGTGCCAGCTCACCGGCCAGGCCCAACTATGGCTACACCTTC. As protein: CASSPARPNYGYTF.